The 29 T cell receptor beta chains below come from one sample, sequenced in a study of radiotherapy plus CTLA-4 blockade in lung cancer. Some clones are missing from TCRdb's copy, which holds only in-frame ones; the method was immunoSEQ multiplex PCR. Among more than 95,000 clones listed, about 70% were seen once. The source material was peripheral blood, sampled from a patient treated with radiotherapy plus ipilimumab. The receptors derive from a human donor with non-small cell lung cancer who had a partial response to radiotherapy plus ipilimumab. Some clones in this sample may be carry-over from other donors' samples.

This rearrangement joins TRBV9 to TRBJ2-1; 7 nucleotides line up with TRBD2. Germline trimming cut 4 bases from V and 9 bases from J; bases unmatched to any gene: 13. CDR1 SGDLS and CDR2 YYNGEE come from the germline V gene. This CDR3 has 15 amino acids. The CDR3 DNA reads TGTGCCAGCAGCCCGCGACTAGCCCTTGCGCCTGAGCAGTTCTTC. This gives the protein CASSPRLALAPEQFF.

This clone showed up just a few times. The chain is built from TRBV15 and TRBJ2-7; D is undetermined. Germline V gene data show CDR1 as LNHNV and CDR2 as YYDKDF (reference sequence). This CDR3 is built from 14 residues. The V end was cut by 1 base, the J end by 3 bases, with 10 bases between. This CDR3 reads CATSRALDHYEQYF. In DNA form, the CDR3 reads TGTGCCACCAGCAGAGCTCTAGACCACTACGAGCAGTACTTC. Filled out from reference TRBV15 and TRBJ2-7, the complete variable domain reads DAMVIQNPRYQVTQFGKPVTLSCSQTLNHNVMYWYQQKSSQAPKLLFHYYDKDFNNEADTPDNFQSRRPNTSFCFLDIRSPGLGDTAMYLCATSRALDHYEQYFGPGTRLTVT.

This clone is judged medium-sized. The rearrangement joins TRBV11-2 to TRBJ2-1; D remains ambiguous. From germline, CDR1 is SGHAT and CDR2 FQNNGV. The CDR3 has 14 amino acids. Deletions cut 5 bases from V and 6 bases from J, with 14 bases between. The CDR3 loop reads CASSPLDWVNEQFF. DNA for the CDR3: TGTGCCAGCAGCCCCCTAGATTGGGTCAATGAGCAGTTCTTC.

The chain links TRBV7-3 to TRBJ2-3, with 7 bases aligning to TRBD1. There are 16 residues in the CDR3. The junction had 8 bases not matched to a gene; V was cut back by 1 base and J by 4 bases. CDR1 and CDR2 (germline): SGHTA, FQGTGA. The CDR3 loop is CASSLRLTGNSDTQYF. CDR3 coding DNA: TGTGCCAGCAGCTTAAGGTTGACAGGGAACTCAGATACGCAGTATTTT.

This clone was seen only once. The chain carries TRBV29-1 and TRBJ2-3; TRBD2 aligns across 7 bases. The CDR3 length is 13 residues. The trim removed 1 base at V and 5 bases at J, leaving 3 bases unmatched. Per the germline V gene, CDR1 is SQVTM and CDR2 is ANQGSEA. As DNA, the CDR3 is TGCAGCGTTGAAGTGGGGGGGGGAGATACGCAGTATTTT. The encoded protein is CSVEVGGGDTQYF.

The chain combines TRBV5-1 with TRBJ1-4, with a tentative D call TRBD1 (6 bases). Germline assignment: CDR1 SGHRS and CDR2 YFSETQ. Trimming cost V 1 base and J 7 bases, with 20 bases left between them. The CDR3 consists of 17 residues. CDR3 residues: CASSLLDGGQTGEKLFF. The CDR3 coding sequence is TGCGCCAGCAGCTTGTTGGATGGTGGACAGACTGGTGAAAAACTGTTTTTT.

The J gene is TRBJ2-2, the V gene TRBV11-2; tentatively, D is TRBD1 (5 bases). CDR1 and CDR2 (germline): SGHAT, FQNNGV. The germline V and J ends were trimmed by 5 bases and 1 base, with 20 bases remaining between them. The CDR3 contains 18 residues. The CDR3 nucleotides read TGTGCCAGCAGCCCGTCCCTTTGGAGTCAGGGGAACACCGGGGAGCTGTTTTTT. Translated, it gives CASSPSLWSQGNTGELFF.

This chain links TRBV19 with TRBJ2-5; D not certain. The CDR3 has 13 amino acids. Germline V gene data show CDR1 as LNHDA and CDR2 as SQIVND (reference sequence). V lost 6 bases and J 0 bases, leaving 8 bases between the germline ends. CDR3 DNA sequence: TGTGCCAGTAGCAACATCCACCAAGAGACCCAGTACTTC. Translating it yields CASSNIHQETQYF. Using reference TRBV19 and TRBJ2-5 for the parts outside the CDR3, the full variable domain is DGGITQSPKYLFRKEGQNVTLSCEQNLNHDAMYWYRQDPGQGLRLIYYSQIVNDFQKGDIAEGYSVSREKKESFPLTVTSAQKNPTAFYLCASSNIHQETQYFGPGTRLLVL.

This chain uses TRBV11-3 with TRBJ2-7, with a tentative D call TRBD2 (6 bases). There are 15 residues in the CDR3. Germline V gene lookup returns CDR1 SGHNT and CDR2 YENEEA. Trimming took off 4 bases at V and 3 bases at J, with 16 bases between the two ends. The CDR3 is CASSSPGQGLYEQYF. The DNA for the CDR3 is TGTGCCAGCAGCTCACCCGGGCAGGGACTCTACGAGCAGTACTTC.

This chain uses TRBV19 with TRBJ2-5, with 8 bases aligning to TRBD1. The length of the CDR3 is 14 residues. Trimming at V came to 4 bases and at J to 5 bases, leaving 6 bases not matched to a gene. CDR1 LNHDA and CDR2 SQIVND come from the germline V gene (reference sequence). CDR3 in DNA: TGTGCCAGTAGTACTCCGGGACAGGTTGAGACCCAGTACTTC. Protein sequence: CASSTPGQVETQYF. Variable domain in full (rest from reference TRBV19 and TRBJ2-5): DGGITQSPKYLFRKEGQNVTLSCEQNLNHDAMYWYRQDPGQGLRLIYYSQIVNDFQKGDIAEGYSVSREKKESFPLTVTSAQKNPTAFYLCASSTPGQVETQYFGPGTRLLVL.

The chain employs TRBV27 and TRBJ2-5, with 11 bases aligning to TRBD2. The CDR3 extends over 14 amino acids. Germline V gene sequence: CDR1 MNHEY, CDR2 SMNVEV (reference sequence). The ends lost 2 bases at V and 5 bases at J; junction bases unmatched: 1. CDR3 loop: CASSLLAGGETQYF. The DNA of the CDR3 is TGTGCCAGCAGTTTACTAGCGGGGGGTGAGACCCAGTACTTC.

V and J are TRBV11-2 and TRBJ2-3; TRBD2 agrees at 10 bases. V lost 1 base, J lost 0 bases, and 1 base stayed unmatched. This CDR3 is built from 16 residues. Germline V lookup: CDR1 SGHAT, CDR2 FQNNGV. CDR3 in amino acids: CASSLGAGGSTDTQYF. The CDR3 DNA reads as TGTGCCAGCAGCTTAGGAGCGGGAGGGAGCACAGATACGCAGTATTTT.

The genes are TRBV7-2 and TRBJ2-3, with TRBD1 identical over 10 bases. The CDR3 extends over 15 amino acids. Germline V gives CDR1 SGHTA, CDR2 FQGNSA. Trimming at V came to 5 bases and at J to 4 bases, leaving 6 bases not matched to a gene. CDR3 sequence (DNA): TGTGCCAGCAGCACCCGGGACAGGGGAGCAGATACGCAGTATTTT. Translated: CASSTRDRGADTQYF.

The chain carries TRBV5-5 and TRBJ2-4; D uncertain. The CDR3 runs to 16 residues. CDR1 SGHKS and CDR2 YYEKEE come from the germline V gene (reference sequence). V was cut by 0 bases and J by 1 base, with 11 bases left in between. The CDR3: CASSLGPTRAKNIQYF. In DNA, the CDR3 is TGTGCCAGCAGCTTGGGCCCAACGAGGGCCAAAAACATTCAGTACTTC.

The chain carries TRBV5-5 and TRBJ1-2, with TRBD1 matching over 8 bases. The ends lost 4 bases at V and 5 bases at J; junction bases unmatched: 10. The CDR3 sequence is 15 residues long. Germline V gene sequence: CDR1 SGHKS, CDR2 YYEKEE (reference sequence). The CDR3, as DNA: TGTGCCAGCAGCCCAGGGGGCGCTTGGGGGTATGGCTACACCTTC. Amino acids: CASSPGGAWGYGYTF. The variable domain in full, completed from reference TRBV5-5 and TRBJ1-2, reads DAGVTQSPTHLIKTRGQQVTLRCSPISGHKSVSWYQQVLGQGPQFIFQYYEKEERGRGNFPDRFSARQFPNYSSELNVNALLLGDSALYLCASSPGGAWGYGYTFGSGTRLTVV.

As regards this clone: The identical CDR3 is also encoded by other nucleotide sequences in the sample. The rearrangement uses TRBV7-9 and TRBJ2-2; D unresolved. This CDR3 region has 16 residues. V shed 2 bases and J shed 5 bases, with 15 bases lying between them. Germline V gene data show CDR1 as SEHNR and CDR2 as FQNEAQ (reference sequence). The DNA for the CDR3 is TGTGCCAGCAGCTTAATGGGTACAGCCCGAACCGGGGAGCTGTTTTTT. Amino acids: CASSLMGTARTGELFF.

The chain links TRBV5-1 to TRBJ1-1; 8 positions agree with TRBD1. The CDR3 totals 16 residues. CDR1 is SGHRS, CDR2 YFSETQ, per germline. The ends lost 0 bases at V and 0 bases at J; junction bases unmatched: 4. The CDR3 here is CASSLGPGGMNTEAFF. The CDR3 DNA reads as TGCGCCAGCAGCTTGGGGCCAGGGGGCATGAACACTGAAGCTTTCTTT.

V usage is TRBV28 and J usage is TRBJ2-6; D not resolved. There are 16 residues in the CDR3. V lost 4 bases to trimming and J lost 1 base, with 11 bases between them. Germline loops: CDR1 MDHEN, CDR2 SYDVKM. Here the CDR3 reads CASSSQAESGANVLTF. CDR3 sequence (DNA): TGTGCCAGCAGTTCCCAGGCTGAGTCTGGGGCCAACGTCCTGACTTTC. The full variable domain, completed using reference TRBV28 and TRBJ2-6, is DVKVTQSSRYLVKRTGEKVFLECVQDMDHENMFWYRQDPGLGLRLIYFSYDVKMKEKGDIPEGYSVSREKKERFSLILESASTNQTSMYLCASSSQAESGANVLTFGAGSRLTVL.

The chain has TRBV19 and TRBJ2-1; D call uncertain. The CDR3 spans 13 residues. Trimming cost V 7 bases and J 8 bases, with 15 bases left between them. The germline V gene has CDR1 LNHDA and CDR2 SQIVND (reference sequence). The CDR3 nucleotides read TGTGCCAGTACCGCCAGCGCGGTGGATGAGCAGTTCTTC. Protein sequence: CASTASAVDEQFF.

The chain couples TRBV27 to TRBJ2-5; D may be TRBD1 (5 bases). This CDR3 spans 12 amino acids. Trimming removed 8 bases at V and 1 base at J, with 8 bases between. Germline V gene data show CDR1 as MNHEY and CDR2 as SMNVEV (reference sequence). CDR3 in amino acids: CASWGGQETQYF. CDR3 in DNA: TGTGCCAGCTGGGGCGGCCAAGAGACCCAGTACTTC.

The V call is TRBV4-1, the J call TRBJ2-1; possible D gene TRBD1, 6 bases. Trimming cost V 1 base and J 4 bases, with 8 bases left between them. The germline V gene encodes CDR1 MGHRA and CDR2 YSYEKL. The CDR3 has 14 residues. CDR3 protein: CASSQARGYNEQFF. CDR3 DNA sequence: TGCGCCAGCAGCCAAGCTAGGGGGTACAATGAGCAGTTCTTC.

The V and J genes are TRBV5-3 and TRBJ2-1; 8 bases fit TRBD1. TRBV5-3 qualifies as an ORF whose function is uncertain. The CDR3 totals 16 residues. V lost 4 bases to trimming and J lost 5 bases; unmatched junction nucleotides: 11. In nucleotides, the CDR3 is TGTGCCAGAAGCCCCGGGACAGGCCCCTGGCACAATGAGCAGTTCTTC. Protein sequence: CARSPGTGPWHNEQFF.

CDR3 loop: CASSVPGTGEQYF. As DNA, the CDR3 is TGCGCCAGCAGTGTTCCGGGTACCGGCGAGCAGTACTTC. The chain has TRBV10-1 and TRBJ2-7, with no clear D. The germline V and J ends were trimmed by 4 bases and 6 bases, with 13 bases remaining between them. The CDR3 contains 13 residues. Germline V gene sequence: CDR1 WNHNN, CDR2 SYGVQD (reference sequence).

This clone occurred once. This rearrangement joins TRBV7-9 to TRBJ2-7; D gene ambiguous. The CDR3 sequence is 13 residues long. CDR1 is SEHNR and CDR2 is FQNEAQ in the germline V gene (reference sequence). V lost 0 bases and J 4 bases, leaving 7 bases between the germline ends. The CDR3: CASSLALGYEQYF. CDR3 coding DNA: TGTGCCAGCAGCTTAGCGCTAGGTTACGAGCAGTACTTC.

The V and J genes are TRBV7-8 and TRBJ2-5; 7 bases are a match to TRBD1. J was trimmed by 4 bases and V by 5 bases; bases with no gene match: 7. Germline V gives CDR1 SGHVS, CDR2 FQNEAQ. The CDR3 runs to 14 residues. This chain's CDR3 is CASSEQGNIETQYF. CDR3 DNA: TGTGCCAGCAGCGAACAGGGGAATATAGAGACCCAGTACTTC.

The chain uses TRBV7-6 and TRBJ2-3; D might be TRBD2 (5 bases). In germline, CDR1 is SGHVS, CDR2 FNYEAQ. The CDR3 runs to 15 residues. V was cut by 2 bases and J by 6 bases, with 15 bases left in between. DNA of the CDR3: TGTGCCAGCAGCTTACCCTCCAGCGGATGGGATACGCAGTATTTT. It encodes CASSLPSSGWDTQYF.

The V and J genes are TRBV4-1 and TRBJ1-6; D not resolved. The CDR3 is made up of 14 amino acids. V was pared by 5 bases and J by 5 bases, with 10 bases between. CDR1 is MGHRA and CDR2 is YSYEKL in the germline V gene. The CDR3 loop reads CASSAGNDNSPLHF. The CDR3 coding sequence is TGCGCCAGCAGCGCGGGAAACGATAATTCACCCCTCCACTTT.

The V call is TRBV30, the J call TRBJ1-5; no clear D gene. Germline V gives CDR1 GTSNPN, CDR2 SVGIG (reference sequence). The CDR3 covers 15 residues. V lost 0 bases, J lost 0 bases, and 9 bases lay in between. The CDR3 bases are TGTGCCTGGAGTGTAACGGGAGATAGCAATCAGCCCCAGCATTTT. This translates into CAWSVTGDSNQPQHF.

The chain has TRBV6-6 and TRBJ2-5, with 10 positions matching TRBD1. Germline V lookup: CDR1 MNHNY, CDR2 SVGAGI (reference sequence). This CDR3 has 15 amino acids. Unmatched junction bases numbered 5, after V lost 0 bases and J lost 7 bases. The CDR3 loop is CASSYSGQGFGTQYF. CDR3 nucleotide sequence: TGTGCCAGCAGTTACTCGGGACAGGGGTTCGGGACCCAGTACTTC.